This TCR beta chain was identified in a study of shared clonotypes between healthy human individuals. Concerning this clone: Its specificity is not known.

This CDR3 contains 15 residues. V gave up 4 bases and J gave up 5 bases, with 15 bases separating them. Germline V lookup: CDR1 LNHNV, CDR2 YYDKDF (reference sequence). General observations from the study: Expectations were that clonotype sharing among donors would be affected by sequencing depth.

The protocol was immunoSEQ multiplex PCR, while the TCRdb copy is restricted to in-frame clones and leaves out a portion. The sample carries over 950,000 clones, roughly 80% recorded once. This TCR derives from a man between 18 and 29 years old in good health. Some clones in this sample may be carry-over from other donors' samples. This chain joins TRBV15 and TRBJ1-5; D is undetermined. Source material: memory CD4+ T cells from PBMCs. Subset given: CD45RA-negative fraction. The CDR3 loop reads CATSKVGLLDQPQHF. The CDR3 DNA reads TGTGCCACCAGCAAAGTCGGCCTCTTGGATCAGCCCCAGCATTTT.